The rows below give T cell receptor beta chains drawn from one sample of a study. Using its own MiXCR run on the 5' RACE reads, TCRdb lists one record per CDR3 protein. The sample lists over 30,000 distinct CDR3 sequences; 26% were seen once. The material sequenced was naive CD4+ T cells sorted from a lymph node. The receptors derive from a female donor with breast cancer. Each CDR3 is given with its conserved first and last residue.

j_gene: TRBJ2-3; v_gene: TRBV12-3/TRBV12-4; CDR3aa: CASMSKREYPDTQYF
j_gene: TRBJ2-1; v_gene: TRBV5-1; CDR3aa: CASSDSSGGSPGDEQFF
j_gene: TRBJ1-6; v_gene: TRBV7-2; CDR3aa: CASSLSGQGNSPLHF
j_gene: TRBJ2-2; v_gene: TRBV20-1; CDR3aa: CSANGQGDEGELFF
j_gene: TRBJ1-2; v_gene: TRBV5-1; CDR3aa: CASSLGTVNYGYTF
j_gene: TRBJ2-7; v_gene: TRBV4-3; CDR3aa: CASSQERHSSYEQYF
j_gene: TRBJ2-3; v_gene: TRBV24-1; CDR3aa: CATSDLTGSTDTQYF
j_gene: TRBJ1-6; v_gene: TRBV5-1; CDR3aa: CASRVRGNNSPLHF
j_gene: TRBJ2-2; v_gene: TRBV6-1; CDR3aa: CASSENQLAGNTGDLFF
j_gene: TRBJ1-1; v_gene: TRBV12-3/TRBV12-4; CDR3aa: CASSGQGLRTEAFF
j_gene: TRBJ2-1; v_gene: TRBV29-1; CDR3aa: CSVEPGLAGANSYNEQFF
j_gene: TRBJ2-2; v_gene: TRBV5-1; CDR3aa: CASSKTGYTGELFF
j_gene: TRBJ2-3; v_gene: TRBV9; CDR3aa: CASSPSGGRDTQYF
j_gene: TRBJ2-7; v_gene: TRBV18; CDR3aa: CASSPSDTRKVYF
j_gene: TRBJ1-2; v_gene: TRBV4-2; CDR3aa: CASSQDQGVYGYTF
j_gene: TRBJ2-7; v_gene: TRBV28; CDR3aa: CASSSGDAYEQYF
j_gene: TRBJ2-3; v_gene: TRBV12-3/TRBV12-4; CDR3aa: CASSFGSGASTDTQYF
j_gene: TRBJ1-5; v_gene: TRBV4-1; CDR3aa: CASSQARVEPQHF
j_gene: TRBJ1-2; v_gene: TRBV6-6; CDR3aa: CASTFTDPQGYTF
j_gene: TRBJ2-1; v_gene: TRBV7-3; CDR3aa: CASSWGPSVNEQFF
j_gene: TRBJ2-1; v_gene: TRBV5-1; CDR3aa: CASSFSTSGGRNEQFF
j_gene: TRBJ2-4; v_gene: TRBV11-2; CDR3aa: CASSLGLAGGGGNIQYF
j_gene: TRBJ1-1; v_gene: TRBV6-6; CDR3aa: CASRPGQKNTEAFF
j_gene: TRBJ1-4; v_gene: TRBV29-1; CDR3aa: CSVRESGTNEKLFF
j_gene: TRBJ2-1; v_gene: TRBV6-8; CDR3aa: CASSHPHPAGVGYNEQFF
j_gene: TRBJ2-7; v_gene: TRBV6-1; CDR3aa: CASSELRLADEQYF
j_gene: TRBJ1-3; v_gene: TRBV4-3; CDR3aa: CASSRTGTGGNTIYF
j_gene: TRBJ2-1; v_gene: TRBV7-3; CDR3aa: CASSLTSGGFNEQFF
j_gene: TRBJ2-5; v_gene: TRBV4-2; CDR3aa: CASSPGLADQETQYF
j_gene: TRBJ1-2; v_gene: TRBV20-1; CDR3aa: CSAREGDYGYTF
j_gene: TRBJ2-3; v_gene: TRBV6-5; CDR3aa: CASSYLMASGGPDTQYF
j_gene: TRBJ1-3; v_gene: TRBV10-3; CDR3aa: CAIQGSGNTIYF
j_gene: TRBJ2-3; v_gene: TRBV10-1; CDR3aa: CASSELPHVGTTDTQYF
j_gene: TRBJ2-1; v_gene: TRBV20-1; CDR3aa: CSAPTSTRTYNEQFF
j_gene: TRBJ2-7; v_gene: TRBV6-2/TRBV6-3; CDR3aa: CASSYKTGTYEQYF
j_gene: TRBJ2-1; v_gene: TRBV4-1; CDR3aa: CASRSTSGRSTNEQFF
j_gene: TRBJ2-2; v_gene: TRBV4-2; CDR3aa: CASSQETGANTGELFF
j_gene: TRBJ2-2; v_gene: TRBV12-3/TRBV12-4; CDR3aa: CASRPGAYTGELFF
j_gene: TRBJ2-7; v_gene: TRBV6-6; CDR3aa: CASSPGQSSYEQYF
j_gene: TRBJ2-3; v_gene: TRBV2; CDR3aa: CASIPFSGTPYTDTQYF
j_gene: TRBJ2-1; v_gene: TRBV7-3; CDR3aa: CASSLKSGTGSNEQFF
j_gene: TRBJ2-3; v_gene: TRBV10-3; CDR3aa: CAISFGGGGTDTQYF
j_gene: TRBJ2-2; v_gene: TRBV29-1; CDR3aa: CSVAASDRGRYTGELFF
j_gene: TRBJ1-1; v_gene: TRBV7-8; CDR3aa: CASSPGGRTEAFF